The 13 T cell receptor beta chains in this list originate from one sample, sequenced in a study of OX40 agonist ivuxolimab in advanced cancers. Method: immunoSEQ multiplex PCR; TCRdb's copy keeps in-frame clones and lacks some. The data contain 70,000 to 95,000 clones, 80% to 90% of them seen just once; the ten biggest clones take up roughly 0.8%. The sequenced sample was CD4+ or CD8+ T cells sorted from blood, obtained in a trial of the OX40 agonist ivuxolimab. These receptors came from an adult with an advanced solid tumor such as melanoma, head and neck, liver or kidney cancer.

This sequence joins TRBV19 and TRBJ2-1; 8 nucleotides match TRBD2. Unmatched junction bases numbered 11, after V lost 3 bases and J lost 10 bases. CDR1 is LNHDA and CDR2 is SQIVND in the germline V gene (reference sequence). CDR3 length: 15 residues. Here the CDR3 reads CASSMGSGSQEEQFF. The CDR3 coding sequence is TGTGCCAGTAGTATGGGGAGCGGGAGCCAGGAGGAGCAGTTCTTC.

The chain couples TRBV6-1 to TRBJ2-5; 12 bases align to TRBD2. The junction had 5 bases not matched to a gene; V was cut back by 1 base and J by 5 bases. Germline CDR1 reads MNHNS; CDR2 reads SASEGT. This CDR3 has 16 residues. CDR3 sequence: CASSEGLAGAWETQYF. DNA for the CDR3: TGTGCCAGCAGTGAAGGACTAGCGGGAGCGTGGGAGACCCAGTACTTC.

V gene TRBV27 combines with J gene TRBJ2-7; 7 positions agree with TRBD1. The CDR3 extends over 13 amino acids. V shed 5 bases, J shed 5 bases, and the junction held 6 bases outside the gene matches. CDR1 and CDR2 from the germline V gene are MNHEY and SMNVEV (reference sequence). The CDR3 is CASSQTGAHEQYF. Written as DNA, the CDR3 is TGTGCCAGCAGTCAAACAGGGGCCCACGAGCAGTACTTC.

The chain is built from TRBV7-8 and TRBJ2-3; tentatively, D is TRBD1 (6 bases). Germline values: CDR1 SGHVS, CDR2 FQNEAQ. The V end lost 4 bases, the J end lost 4 bases, and 24 bases lay between the germline ends. This CDR3 is built from 18 residues. CDR3: CASSSTPRGGVRSDTQYF. The CDR3, as DNA: TGTGCCAGCAGCTCAACCCCTCGAGGGGGAGTAAGGTCAGATACGCAGTATTTT. The variable domain in full, completed from reference TRBV7-8 and TRBJ2-3, reads GAGVSQSPRYKVAKRGQDVALRCDPISGHVSLFWYQQALGQGPEFLTYFQNEAQLDKSGLPSDRFFAERPEGSVSTLKIQRTQQEDSAVYLCASSSTPRGGVRSDTQYFGPGTRLTVL.

The table lists this clone with a few counts. The chain recombines TRBV28 with TRBJ1-5, with 7 bases that match TRBD1. The junction had 7 bases not matched to a gene; V was cut back by 4 bases and J by 7 bases. Germline V gene lookup returns CDR1 MDHEN and CDR2 SYDVKM. The CDR3 extends over 14 amino acids. CDR3 loop: CASSSDRRGQPQHF. DNA of the CDR3: TGTGCCAGCAGTTCGGACAGGCGGGGACAGCCCCAGCATTTT.

V is TRBV7-9 and J is TRBJ2-3, with unresolved D. Germline assignment: CDR1 SEHNR and CDR2 FQNEAQ (reference sequence). The CDR3 length is 11 residues. The germline V and J ends were trimmed by 8 bases and 6 bases, with 9 bases remaining between them. The CDR3 region has the DNA TGTGCCAGCGGACCCACGGATACGCAGTATTTT. Translated: CASGPTDTQYF.

The rearrangement links TRBV5-4 to TRBJ2-7; D is possibly TRBD1 (5 bases). The CDR3 spans 15 residues. V gave up 0 bases and J gave up 4 bases, with 14 bases separating them. Germline V gene lookup returns CDR1 SGHNT and CDR2 YYREEE (reference sequence). The CDR3 loop reads CASSLGGPKGYEQYF. In DNA, the CDR3 is TGTGCCAGCAGCTTGGGGGGCCCGAAGGGGTACGAGCAGTACTTC.

The rearrangement uses TRBV25-1 and TRBJ1-1, with D tentatively TRBD1 (6 bases). The length of the CDR3 is 14 residues. The V end lost 4 bases, the J end lost 3 bases, and 12 bases lay between the germline ends. Germline V lookup: CDR1 MGHDK, CDR2 SYGVNS. The CDR3 region is CASSVHRADTEAFF. The CDR3, as DNA: TGTGCCAGCAGTGTCCACAGGGCGGACACTGAAGCTTTCTTT.

The V and J genes are TRBV5-5 and TRBJ1-2; D unresolved. Trimming pared 0 bases from V and 4 bases from J, leaving 16 bases between. This CDR3 is built from 16 residues. Germline V gene lookup returns CDR1 SGHKS and CDR2 YYEKEE (reference sequence). The CDR3 reads CASSLVWTEIRYGYTF. The CDR3 DNA sequence: TGTGCCAGCAGCTTGGTGTGGACCGAGATACGCTATGGCTACACCTTC.

This clone was counted a single time. V and J are TRBV28 and TRBJ2-7; 12 bases agree with TRBD1. CDR1 MDHEN and CDR2 SYDVKM come from the germline V gene. CDR3 length equals 14 residues. V trimming: 7 bases; J trimming: 5 bases; junction bases outside the gene matches: 6. CDR3 loop: CASTLGTGGDEQYF. Here the CDR3 DNA reads TGTGCCAGCACCTTGGGGACAGGGGGCGACGAGCAGTACTTC.

The chain recombines TRBV6-1 with TRBJ2-3; possible D gene TRBD2, 6 bases. V was clipped by 10 bases and J by 3 bases, with 17 bases between them. Germline V lookup: CDR1 MNHNS, CDR2 SASEGT. CDR3 length: 14 amino acids. In DNA form, the CDR3 reads TGTGCCATTAGGGGCGGGGTTGAGACAGATACGCAGTATTTT. Translating it yields CAIRGGVETDTQYF.

This chain joins TRBV19 and TRBJ2-1, with 9 bases matching TRBD1. Germline V gives CDR1 LNHDA, CDR2 SQIVND (reference sequence). CDR3 length: 16 amino acids. V dropped 6 bases and J dropped 3; count of bases not matched to a gene: 9. The CDR3 DNA reads as TGTGCCAGTAGAGGGACAGGGAGAAGGGACTACAATGAGCAGTTCTTC. This sequence encodes CASRGTGRRDYNEQFF.

The V call is TRBV6-1, the J call TRBJ2-3; TRBD2 matches 10 bases. The CDR3 extends over 15 amino acids. Germline trimming cut 6 bases from V and 2 bases from J; bases unmatched to any gene: 5. CDR1 is MNHNS, CDR2 SASEGT, per germline. The CDR3 protein is CASSWGLANTDTQYF. The CDR3 coding sequence is TGTGCCAGCAGCTGGGGACTAGCGAACACAGATACGCAGTATTTT.